The subject of this entry is one T cell receptor beta chain. The source of the sample is a study of T cell changes during pregnancy in multiple sclerosis. The assay was immunoSEQ multiplex PCR, and TCRdb's table has in-frame clones only and misses some. The sample carries around 83,000 clones, 75% to 95% recorded once. From germline, CDR1 is SGHRS and CDR2 YFSETQ. Trimming took 4 bases from V and 2 from J; bases not matched to a gene: 11. CDR3 length equals 16 residues. This rearrangement joins TRBV5-1 to TRBJ2-7; 8 nucleotides match TRBD1. The sequencing here drew on CD4+ T cells from peripheral blood mononuclear cells, taken in the second trimester of pregnancy. This receptor was identified in a female donor with multiple sclerosis, enrolled in a pregnancy study. This CDR3 reads CASSRGGTGETYEQYF. The CDR3 nucleotides are TGCGCCAGCAGCCGGGGCGGGACAGGAGAGACCTACGAGCAGTACTTC.